This T cell receptor beta chain derives from a study of control samples from healthy donors and cancer patients. Clones were read by immunoSEQ multiplex PCR, and TCRdb kept only the in-frame ones, dropping some. The table shows about 120,000 clones, with approximately 90% occurring only once. The CDR3 runs to 13 residues. Germline CDR1 reads PRHDT; CDR2 reads FYEKMQ (reference sequence). V lost 2 bases and J lost 2, with 7 bases in between. The chain carries TRBV13 and TRBJ2-7; D is undetermined. The sample consisted of blood. This TCR came from a man aged 40-50 years in good health. The CDR3 region has the DNA TGTGCCAGCAGCTTACAGTCGACCTACGAGCAGTACTTC. Its protein is CASSLQSTYEQYF.